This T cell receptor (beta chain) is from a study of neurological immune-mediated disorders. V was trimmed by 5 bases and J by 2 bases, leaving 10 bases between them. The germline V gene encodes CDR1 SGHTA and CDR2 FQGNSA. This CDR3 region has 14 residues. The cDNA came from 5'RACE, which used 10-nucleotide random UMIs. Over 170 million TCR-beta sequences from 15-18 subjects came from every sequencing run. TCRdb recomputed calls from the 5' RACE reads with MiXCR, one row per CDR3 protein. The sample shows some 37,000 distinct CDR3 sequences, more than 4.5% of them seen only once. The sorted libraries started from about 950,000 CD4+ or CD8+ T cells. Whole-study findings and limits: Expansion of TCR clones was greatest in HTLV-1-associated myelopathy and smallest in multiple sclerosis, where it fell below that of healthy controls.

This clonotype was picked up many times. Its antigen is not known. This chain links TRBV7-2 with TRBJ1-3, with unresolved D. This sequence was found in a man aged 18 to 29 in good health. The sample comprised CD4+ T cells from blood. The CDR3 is CASSQLAAGNTIYF. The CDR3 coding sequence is TGTGCCAGCAGCCAGTTGGCAGCTGGAAACACCATATATTTT. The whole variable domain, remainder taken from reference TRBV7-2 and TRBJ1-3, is GAGVSQSPSNKVTEKGKDVELRCDPISGHTALYWYRQSLGQGLEFLIYFQGNSAPDKSGLPSDRFSAERTGGSVSTLTIQRTQQEDSAVYLCASSQLAAGNTIYFGEGSWLTVV.